This paragraph reports one TCR beta chain. The data originate from a study of blood T cell repertoires in COVID-19. Background on the study: Sample material is recorded as cDNA or gDNA derived from T cells, B-cell-depleted T cells, or PBMCs.

This CDR3 has 13 amino acids. The germline V gene encodes CDR1 MDHEN and CDR2 SYDVKM. The V end was cut by 8 bases, the J end by 5 bases, with 12 bases between. The repertoire was sequenced with immunoSEQ multiplex PCR; TCRdb's copy has only in-frame clones and lacks some. This sample has approximately 470,000 clones; around 85% occur once, and the top ten carry roughly 3.2%. The clonotype originates from a human donor in a cohort sampled during active COVID-19. Source material: peripheral blood. The rearrangement uses TRBV28 and TRBJ1-4, with D perhaps matching TRBD1 (6 bases). The CDR3 loop reads CASRTDKNEKLFF. Written as DNA, the CDR3 is TGTGCCAGCCGGACAGATAAAAATGAAAAACTGTTTTTT.